This T cell receptor (beta chain) was recovered during a study of cytomegalovirus exposure and HLA in healthy donors. Study-wide results and caveats: It was in a later analysis that TCR association rates were seen to vary by HLA locus, highest for DRB1 and lowest for HLA-C.

As concerns this clone: As yet, its antigen is unknown.

It was with 60 Vbeta and 13 Jbeta primers that the PCR ran. Profiled with immunoSEQ multiplex PCR; TCRdb holds only in-frame clones, not every one. The sample holds about 140,000 clones, 70% to 90% seen once. This CDR3 is built from 13 residues. V gave up 6 bases and J gave up 6 bases; unmatched junction bases: 5. The germline gives CDR1 MNHNY, CDR2 SVGAGI (reference sequence). The clonotype comes from a man between 45 and 60 years old in good health and CMV-seronegative. Source material: PBMCs. This chain joins TRBV6-6 and TRBJ2-1; 7 positions match TRBD2. The CDR3 is CASSPGLVNEQFF. Here the CDR3 DNA reads TGTGCCAGCAGCCCCGGACTAGTCAATGAGCAGTTCTTC.